Listed below are T cell receptor beta chains from one sample, sequenced in a study of shared clonotypes between healthy human individuals. Only in-frame clones appear in the TCRdb table, and some are missing; sequencing was by immunoSEQ multiplex PCR. The data hold some 2.4 million clones, with 93% observed a single time. The sample was naive CD4+ T cells from PBMCs. The receptors originated from a man between 18 and 29 years old in good health. Some clones in this sample may be carry-over from other donors' samples. The CDR3 runs from the conserved cysteine through the conserved F or W. D genes are given only for firm matches. Not all rows give a size; the values are once, few, many and, for expanded clones, a class.

clone_size j_call d_call v_call cdr3_nt cdr3_aa
few TRBJ2-2 . TRBV18 TGTGCCAGCTCACCACCGGGGGGCACCGGGGAGCTGTTTTTT CASSPPGGTGELFF
. TRBJ1-5 . TRBV28 TGTGCCAGCAGTTACCCCACAGTTTATAGCAATCAGCCCCAGCATTTT CASSYPTVYSNQPQHF
. TRBJ2-7 . TRBV10-3 TGTGCCATCAGTGAGAATAGGGACACCACCTACGAGCAGTACTTC CAISENRDTTYEQYF
. TRBJ1-5 . TRBV27 TGTGCCAGCCGGGATAGGGGTAGCAATCAGCCCCAGCATTTT CASRDRGSNQPQHF
once TRBJ2-3 TRBD2 TRBV9 TGTGCCAGCAGCATCTCCGGGACTAGCCCTTGGGATACGCAGTATTTT CASSISGTSPWDTQYF
. TRBJ2-7 TRBD2 TRBV30 TGTGCCTGGAGTGTTACTAGCGGGAGTTACGAGCAGTACTTC CAWSVTSGSYEQYF
. TRBJ2-5 TRBD2 TRBV14 TGTGCCAGCAGCCAAACCAGGACTAGCGCCCAAGAGACCCAGTACTTC CASSQTRTSAQETQYF
. TRBJ2-1 . TRBV20-1 TGCAGTGCTAGGAACAATGAGCAGTTCTTC CSARNNEQFF
. TRBJ2-7 . TRBV10-3 TGTGCCATCAGTGTTCAGACCTACGAGCAGTACTTC CAISVQTYEQYF
. TRBJ2-7 TRBD2 TRBV19 TGTGCCAGTAGTACTACTCGCGGGACTATCGAGCAGTACTTC CASSTTRGTIEQYF
. TRBJ2-3 . TRBV5-1 TGCGCCAGCAGCCAAACACCTCAGAGCACAGATACGCAGTATTTT CASSQTPQSTDTQYF
. TRBJ1-3 . TRBV21-1 TGTGCCAGCAGCCCTGAAAGGATGCCTATCTCTGGAAACACCATATATTTT CASSPERMPISGNTIYF
. TRBJ2-3 TRBD2 TRBV5-5 TGTGCCAGCAGTTCGACTAGCGGGAGTCGAGATACGCAGTATTTT CASSSTSGSRDTQYF
. TRBJ2-1 TRBD2 TRBV11-3 TGTGCCAGCAGCAGTGAAGGGACTACTAATGAGCAGTTCTTC CASSSEGTTNEQFF
once TRBJ2-1 TRBD2 TRBV14 TGTGCCAGCAGCCAAAGCGGGGGGTACAATGAGCAGTTCTTC CASSQSGGYNEQFF
. TRBJ2-7 TRBD2 TRBV28 TGTGCCAGCAGCCGGACTAGATCTTACGAGCAGTACTTC CASSRTRSYEQYF
. TRBJ1-2 . TRBV19 TGTGCCAGTAGTTCCTCCCGAGGACAGAGCTACACCTTC CASSSSRGQSYTF
. TRBJ2-1 . TRBV4-2 TGTGCCAGCAGCAAAGAGGATTTGACTAGAAACAATGAGCAGTTCTTC CASSKEDLTRNNEQFF
. TRBJ1-4 TRBD1 TRBV2 TGTGCCAGCAGTCAACAACAGGGGGCAGGGGAAAAACTGTTTTTT CASSQQQGAGEKLFF
. TRBJ1-1 . TRBV7-2 TGTGCCAGCAGCCCCAGCCCGGAGGTGGCTGAAGCTTTCTTT CASSPSPEVAEAFF
. TRBJ1-1 . TRBV6-6 TGTGCCAGCAGTTTTACAGGGTTGAACACTGAAGCTTTCTTT CASSFTGLNTEAFF
. TRBJ2-2 TRBD2 TRBV28 TGTGCCAGCATCCTTGCGGGGGCCGGGGAGCTGTTTTTT CASILAGAGELFF
. TRBJ2-1 . TRBV19 TGTGCCAGTAGGGCGGCCTCCTACAATGAGCAGTTCTTC CASRAASYNEQFF
. TRBJ2-2 . TRBV4-3 TGCGCCAGCAGCCAAGGACAGATGAACACCGGGGAGCTGTTTTTT CASSQGQMNTGELFF